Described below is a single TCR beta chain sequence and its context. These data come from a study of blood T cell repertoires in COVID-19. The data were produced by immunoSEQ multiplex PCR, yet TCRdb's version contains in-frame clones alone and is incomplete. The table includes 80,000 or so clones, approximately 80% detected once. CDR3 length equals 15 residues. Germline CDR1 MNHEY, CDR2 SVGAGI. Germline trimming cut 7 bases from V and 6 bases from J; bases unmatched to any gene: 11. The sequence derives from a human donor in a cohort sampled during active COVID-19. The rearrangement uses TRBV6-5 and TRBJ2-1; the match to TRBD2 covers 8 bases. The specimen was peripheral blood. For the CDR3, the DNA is TGTGCCAGCATCTACCCGGGACTAGTAGGCAATGAGCAGTTCTTC. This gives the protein CASIYPGLVGNEQFF.